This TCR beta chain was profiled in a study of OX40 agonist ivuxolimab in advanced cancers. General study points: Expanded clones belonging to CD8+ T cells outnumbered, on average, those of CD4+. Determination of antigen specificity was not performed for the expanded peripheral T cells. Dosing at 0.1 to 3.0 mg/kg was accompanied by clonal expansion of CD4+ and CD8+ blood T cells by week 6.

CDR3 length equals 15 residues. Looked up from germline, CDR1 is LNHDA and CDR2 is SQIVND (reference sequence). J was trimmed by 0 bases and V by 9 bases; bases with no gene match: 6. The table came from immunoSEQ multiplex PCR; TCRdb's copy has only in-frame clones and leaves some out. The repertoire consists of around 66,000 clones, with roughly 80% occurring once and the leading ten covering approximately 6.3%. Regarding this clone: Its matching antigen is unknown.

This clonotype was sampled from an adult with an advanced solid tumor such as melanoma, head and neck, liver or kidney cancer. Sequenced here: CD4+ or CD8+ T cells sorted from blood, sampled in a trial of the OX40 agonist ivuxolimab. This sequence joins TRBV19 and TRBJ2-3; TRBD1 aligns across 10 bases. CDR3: CASADRGYSTDTQYF. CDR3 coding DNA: TGTGCCAGCGCGGACAGGGGGTATAGCACAGATACGCAGTATTTT.